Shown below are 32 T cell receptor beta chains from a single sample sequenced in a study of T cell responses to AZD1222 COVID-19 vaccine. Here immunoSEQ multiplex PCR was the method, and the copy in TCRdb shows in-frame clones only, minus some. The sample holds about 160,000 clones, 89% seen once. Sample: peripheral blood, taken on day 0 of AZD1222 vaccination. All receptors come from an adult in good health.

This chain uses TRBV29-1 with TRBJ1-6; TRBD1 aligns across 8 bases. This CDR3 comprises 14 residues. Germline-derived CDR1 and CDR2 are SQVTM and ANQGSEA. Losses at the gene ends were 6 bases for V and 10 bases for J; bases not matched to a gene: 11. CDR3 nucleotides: TGCAGCGTCCGGGACAGGTTAGAGGGATCACCCCTCCACTTT. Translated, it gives CSVRDRLEGSPLHF.

This CDR3 is CASSVNPSGFSGGRNEQFF. The CDR3 DNA follows: TGTGCCAGCAGTGTAAACCCTAGCGGGTTCTCGGGGGGTCGGAATGAGCAGTTCTTC. The rearrangement links TRBV2 to TRBJ2-1; 8 nucleotides align to TRBD2. The junction had 21 bases not matched to a gene; V was cut back by 4 bases and J by 7 bases. This CDR3 comprises 19 residues. Germline CDR1 is SNHLY and CDR2 is FYNNEI.

This CDR3 is CASSDGGGGRLPTDTQYF. As DNA, the CDR3 is TGTGCCAGCAGTGACGGGGGAGGAGGGAGGCTACCCACAGATACGCAGTATTTT. The rearrangement uses TRBV2 and TRBJ2-3; the D gene is possibly TRBD2 (6 bases). The CDR3 extends over 18 amino acids. The V end was cut by 3 bases, the J end by 2 bases, with 21 bases between. The germline V gene encodes CDR1 SNHLY and CDR2 FYNNEI.

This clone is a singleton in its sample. This CDR3 reads CASSAPVSNQPQHF. The CDR3, as DNA: TGTGCCAGCAGTGCCCCTGTTAGCAATCAGCCCCAGCATTTT. The rearrangement uses TRBV2 and TRBJ1-5, with D uncertain. The CDR3 totals 14 residues. V was trimmed by 4 bases and J by 0 bases, leaving 7 bases between them. Germline V lookup: CDR1 SNHLY, CDR2 FYNNEI.

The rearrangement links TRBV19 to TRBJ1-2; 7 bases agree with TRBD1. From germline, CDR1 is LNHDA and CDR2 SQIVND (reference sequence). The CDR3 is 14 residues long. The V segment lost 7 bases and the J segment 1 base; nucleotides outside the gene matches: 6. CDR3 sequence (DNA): TGTGCCAGTACGCCGGACAGGAATAACTATGGCTACACCTTC. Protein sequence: CASTPDRNNYGYTF.

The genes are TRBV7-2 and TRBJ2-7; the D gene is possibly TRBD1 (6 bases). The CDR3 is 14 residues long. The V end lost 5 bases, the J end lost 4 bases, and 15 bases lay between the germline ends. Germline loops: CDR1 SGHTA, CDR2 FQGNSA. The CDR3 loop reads CASSLDSSRYEQYF. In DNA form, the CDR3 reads TGTGCCAGCAGCCTGGACAGCTCGAGGTACGAGCAGTACTTC.

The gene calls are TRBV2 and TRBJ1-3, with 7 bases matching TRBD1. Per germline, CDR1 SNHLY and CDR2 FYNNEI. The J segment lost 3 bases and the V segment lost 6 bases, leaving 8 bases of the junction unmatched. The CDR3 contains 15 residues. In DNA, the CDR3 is TGTGCCAGCAGGCCACAGGGGACATTTGGAAACACCATATATTTT. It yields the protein CASRPQGTFGNTIYF.

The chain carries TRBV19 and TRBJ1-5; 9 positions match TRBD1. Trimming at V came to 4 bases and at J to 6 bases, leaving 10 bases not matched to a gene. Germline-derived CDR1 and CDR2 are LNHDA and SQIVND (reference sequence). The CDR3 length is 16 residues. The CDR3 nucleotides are TGTGCCAGTAGTACCAAGACAGGGGGAAGTTTTCAGCCCCAGCATTTT. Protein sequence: CASSTKTGGSFQPQHF.

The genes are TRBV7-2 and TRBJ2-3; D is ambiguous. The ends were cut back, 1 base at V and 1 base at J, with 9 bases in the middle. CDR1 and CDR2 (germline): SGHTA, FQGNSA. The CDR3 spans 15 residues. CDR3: CASSLELVRTDTQYF. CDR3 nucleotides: TGTGCCAGCAGCTTAGAGCTAGTTCGCACAGATACGCAGTATTTT.

In DNA, the CDR3 is TGCAGTGCTAGGGTTGCAAATGAGCAGTTCTTC. Translation: CSARVANEQFF. The genes are TRBV20-1 and TRBJ2-1; no definite D call. The V gene's germline CDR1 is DFQATT and CDR2 SNEGSKA (reference sequence). This CDR3 comprises 11 residues. Trimming left V 3 bases short and J 7 bases short, with 7 bases between.

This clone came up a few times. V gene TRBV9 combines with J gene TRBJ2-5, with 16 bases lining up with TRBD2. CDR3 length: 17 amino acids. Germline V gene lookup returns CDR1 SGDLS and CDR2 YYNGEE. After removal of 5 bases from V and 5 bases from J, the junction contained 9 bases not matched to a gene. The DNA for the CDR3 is TGTGCCAGCAGTCCCGGGACTAGCGGGAGGGCCAAGGAGACCCAGTACTTC. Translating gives CASSPGTSGRAKETQYF.

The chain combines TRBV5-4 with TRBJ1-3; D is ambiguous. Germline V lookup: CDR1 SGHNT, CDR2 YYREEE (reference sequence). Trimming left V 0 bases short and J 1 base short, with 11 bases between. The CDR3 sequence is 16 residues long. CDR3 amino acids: CASSLVGSRSGNTIYF. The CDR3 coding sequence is TGTGCCAGCAGCTTGGTCGGCAGTCGGTCTGGAAACACCATATATTTT.

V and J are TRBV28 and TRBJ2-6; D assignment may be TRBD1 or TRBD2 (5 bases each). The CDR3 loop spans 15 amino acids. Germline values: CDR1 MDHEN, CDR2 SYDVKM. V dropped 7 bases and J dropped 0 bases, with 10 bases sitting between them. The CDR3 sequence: CASTWGNSGANVLTF. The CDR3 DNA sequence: TGTGCCAGCACCTGGGGGAACTCTGGGGCCAACGTCCTGACTTTC.

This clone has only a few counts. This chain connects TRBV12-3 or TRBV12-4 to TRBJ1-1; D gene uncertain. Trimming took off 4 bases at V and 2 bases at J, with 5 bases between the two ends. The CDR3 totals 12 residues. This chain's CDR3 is CASSYSNTEAFF. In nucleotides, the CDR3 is TGTGCCAGCAGTTATTCTAACACTGAAGCTTTCTTT.

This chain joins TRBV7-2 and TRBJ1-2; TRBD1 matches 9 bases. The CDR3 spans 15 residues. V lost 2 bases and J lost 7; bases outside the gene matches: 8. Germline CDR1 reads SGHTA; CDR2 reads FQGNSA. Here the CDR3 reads CASSLTPGQGGGYTF. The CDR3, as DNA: TGTGCCAGCAGCTTAACCCCGGGACAGGGTGGTGGCTACACCTTC.

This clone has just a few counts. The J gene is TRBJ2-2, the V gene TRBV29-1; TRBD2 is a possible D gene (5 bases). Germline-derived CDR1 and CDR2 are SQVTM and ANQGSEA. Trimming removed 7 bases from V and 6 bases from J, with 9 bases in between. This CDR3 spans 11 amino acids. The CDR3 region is CSASSSGELFF. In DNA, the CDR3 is TGCAGCGCCTCTAGCTCCGGGGAGCTGTTTTTT.

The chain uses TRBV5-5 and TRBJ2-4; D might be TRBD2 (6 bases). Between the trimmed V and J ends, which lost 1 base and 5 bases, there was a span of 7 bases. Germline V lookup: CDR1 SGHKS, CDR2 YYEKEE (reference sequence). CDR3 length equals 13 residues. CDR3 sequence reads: CASSLPGENIQYF. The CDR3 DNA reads TGTGCCAGCAGCTTGCCGGGGGAAAACATTCAGTACTTC.

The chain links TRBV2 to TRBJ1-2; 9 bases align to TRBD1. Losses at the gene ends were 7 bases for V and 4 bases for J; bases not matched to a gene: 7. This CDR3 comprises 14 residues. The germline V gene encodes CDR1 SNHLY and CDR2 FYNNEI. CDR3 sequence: CASNNRGLGYGYTF. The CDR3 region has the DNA TGTGCCAGCAACAACAGGGGGCTCGGCTATGGCTACACCTTC.

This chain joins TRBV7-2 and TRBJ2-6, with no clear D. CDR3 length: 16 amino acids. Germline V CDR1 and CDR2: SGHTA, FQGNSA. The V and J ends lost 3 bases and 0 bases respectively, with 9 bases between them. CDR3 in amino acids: CASSFRQFSGANVLTF. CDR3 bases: TGTGCCAGCAGCTTTCGACAATTCTCTGGGGCCAACGTCCTGACTTTC.

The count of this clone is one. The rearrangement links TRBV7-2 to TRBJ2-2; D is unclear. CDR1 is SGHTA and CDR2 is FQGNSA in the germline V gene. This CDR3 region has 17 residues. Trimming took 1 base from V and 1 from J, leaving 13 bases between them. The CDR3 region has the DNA TGTGCCAGCAGCTTAGGCGTGAAAGGTTGGAACACCGGGGAGCTGTTTTTT. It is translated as CASSLGVKGWNTGELFF.

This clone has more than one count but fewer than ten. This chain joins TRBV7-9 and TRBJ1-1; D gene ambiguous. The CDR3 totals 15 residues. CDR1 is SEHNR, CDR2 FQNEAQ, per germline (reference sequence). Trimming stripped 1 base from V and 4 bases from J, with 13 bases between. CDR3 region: CASSLGGGSGTEAFF. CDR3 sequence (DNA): TGTGCCAGCAGCTTAGGAGGTGGCTCGGGCACTGAAGCTTTCTTT.

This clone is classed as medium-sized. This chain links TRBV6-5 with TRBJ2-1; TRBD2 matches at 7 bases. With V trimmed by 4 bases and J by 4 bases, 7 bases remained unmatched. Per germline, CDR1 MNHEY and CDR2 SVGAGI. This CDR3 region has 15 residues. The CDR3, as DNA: TGTGCCAGCAGTTCCGGACTAGATAGTTACAATGAGCAGTTCTTC. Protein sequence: CASSSGLDSYNEQFF.

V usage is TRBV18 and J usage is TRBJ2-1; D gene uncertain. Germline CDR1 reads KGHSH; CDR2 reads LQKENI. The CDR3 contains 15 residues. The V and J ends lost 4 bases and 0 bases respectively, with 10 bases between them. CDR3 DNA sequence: TGTGCCAGCTCACGGCTCAGCAACTCCTACAATGAGCAGTTCTTC. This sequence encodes CASSRLSNSYNEQFF.

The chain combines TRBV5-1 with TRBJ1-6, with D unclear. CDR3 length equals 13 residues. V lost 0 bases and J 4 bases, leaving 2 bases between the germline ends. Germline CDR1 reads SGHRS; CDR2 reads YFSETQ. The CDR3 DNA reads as TGCGCCAGCAGCTTGGGGTATAATTCACCCCTCCACTTT. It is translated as CASSLGYNSPLHF.

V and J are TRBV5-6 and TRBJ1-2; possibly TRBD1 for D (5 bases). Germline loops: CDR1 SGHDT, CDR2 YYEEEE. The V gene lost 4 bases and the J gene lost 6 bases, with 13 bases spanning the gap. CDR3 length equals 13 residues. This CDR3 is CASSPARQHGYTF. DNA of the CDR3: TGTGCCAGCAGCCCGGCAAGACAGCATGGCTACACCTTC. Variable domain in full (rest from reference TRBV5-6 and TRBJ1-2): DAGVTQSPTHLIKTRGQQVTLRCSPKSGHDTVSWYQQALGQGPQFIFQYYEEEERQRGNFPDRFSGHQFPNYSSELNVNALLLGDSALYLCASSPARQHGYTFGSGTRLTVV.

The CDR3 loop is CASGPWGRGEKLFF. The CDR3, as DNA: TGTGCCAGCGGCCCCTGGGGGAGGGGTGAAAAACTGTTTTTT. The rearrangement joins TRBV28 to TRBJ1-4; D possibly corresponds to TRBD1 (5 bases). Germline CDR1 and CDR2: MDHEN and SYDVKM. V was pared by 8 bases and J by 7 bases, with 17 bases between. The CDR3 is 14 amino acids.

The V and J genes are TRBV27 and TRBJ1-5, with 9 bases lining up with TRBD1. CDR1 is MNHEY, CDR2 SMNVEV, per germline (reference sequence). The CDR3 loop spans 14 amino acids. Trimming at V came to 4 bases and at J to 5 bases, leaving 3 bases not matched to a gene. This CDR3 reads CASSSDRGYQPQHF. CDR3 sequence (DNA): TGTGCCAGCAGTTCGGACAGGGGCTATCAGCCCCAGCATTTT.

CDR3 residues: CASSRAWAGGTDTQYF. The DNA for the CDR3 is TGTGCCAGCAGCAGAGCCTGGGCGGGAGGCACAGATACGCAGTATTTT. This chain connects TRBV7-9 to TRBJ2-3; 7 bases map to TRBD2. The V gene end was trimmed by 5 bases and the J gene end by 1 base; junction bases not matched to a gene: 9. Germline CDR1 SEHNR, CDR2 FQNEAQ (reference sequence). The CDR3 has 16 amino acids. The variable domain in full, with the rest retrieved from reference TRBV7-9 and TRBJ2-3, is DTGVSQNPRHKITKRGQNVTFRCDPISEHNRLYWYRQTLGQGPEFLTYFQNEAQLEKSRLLSDRFSAERPKGSFSTLEIQRTEQGDSAMYLCASSRAWAGGTDTQYFGPGTRLTVL.

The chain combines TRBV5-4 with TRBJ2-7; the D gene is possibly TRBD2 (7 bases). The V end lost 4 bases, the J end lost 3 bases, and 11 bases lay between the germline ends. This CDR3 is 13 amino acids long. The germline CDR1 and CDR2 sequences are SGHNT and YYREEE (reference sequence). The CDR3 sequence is CASSPRGGYEQYF. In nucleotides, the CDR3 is TGTGCCAGCAGCCCAAGGGGGGGCTACGAGCAGTACTTC.

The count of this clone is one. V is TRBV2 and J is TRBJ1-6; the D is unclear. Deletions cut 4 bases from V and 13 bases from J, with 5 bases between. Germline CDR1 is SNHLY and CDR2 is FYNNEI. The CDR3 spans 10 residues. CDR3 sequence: CASSGGPLHF. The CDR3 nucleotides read TGTGCCAGCAGTGGGGGTCCCCTCCACTTT.

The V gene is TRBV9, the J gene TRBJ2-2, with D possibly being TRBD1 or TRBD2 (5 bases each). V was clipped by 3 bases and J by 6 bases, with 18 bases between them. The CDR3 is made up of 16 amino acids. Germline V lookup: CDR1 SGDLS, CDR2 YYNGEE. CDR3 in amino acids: CASSGGLKTGPGELFF. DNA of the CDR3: TGTGCCAGCAGCGGAGGACTCAAAACGGGGCCCGGGGAGCTGTTTTTT.

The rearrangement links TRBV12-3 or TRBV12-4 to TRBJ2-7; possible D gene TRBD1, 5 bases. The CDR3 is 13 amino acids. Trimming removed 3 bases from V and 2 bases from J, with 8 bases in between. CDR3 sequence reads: CASSFGRAYEQYF. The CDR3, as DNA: TGTGCCAGCAGTTTTGGCAGGGCCTACGAGCAGTACTTC.